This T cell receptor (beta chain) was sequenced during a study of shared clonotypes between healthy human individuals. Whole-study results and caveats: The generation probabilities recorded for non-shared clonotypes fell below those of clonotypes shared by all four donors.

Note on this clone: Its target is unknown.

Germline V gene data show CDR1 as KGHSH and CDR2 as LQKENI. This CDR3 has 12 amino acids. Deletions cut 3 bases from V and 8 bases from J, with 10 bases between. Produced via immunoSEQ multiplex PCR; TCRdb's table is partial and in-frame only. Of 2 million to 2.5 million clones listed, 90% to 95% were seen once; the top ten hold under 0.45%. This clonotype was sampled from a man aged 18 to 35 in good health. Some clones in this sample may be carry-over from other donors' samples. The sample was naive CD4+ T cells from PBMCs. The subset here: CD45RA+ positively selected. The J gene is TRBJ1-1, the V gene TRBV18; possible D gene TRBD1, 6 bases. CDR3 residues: CASSPGRGEAFF. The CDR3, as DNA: TGTGCCAGCTCACCGGGCAGGGGCGAAGCTTTCTTT. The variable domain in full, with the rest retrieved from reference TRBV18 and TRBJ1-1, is NAGVMQNPRHLVRRRGQEARLRCSPMKGHSHVYWYRQLPEEGLKFMVYLQKENIIDESGMPKERFSAEFPKEGPSILRIQQVVRGDSAAYFCASSPGRGEAFFGQGTRLTVV.